The entry below gives a single T cell receptor (beta chain) sequence along with its context. Its antigen remains unidentified. Donors ranged from about 6 to 90 years old and were healthy Caucasians in Russia. This entry belongs to a study of blood T cells in healthy people across ages. Study-wide results and caveats: The long-lived group displayed more naive CD4+ cells, plus higher diversity, than the aged donors did.

Primed by a sample-barcoded 5' primer and a J-beta primer mix, a second PCR proceeded for about 6 to 11 cycles. From the 5' RACE reads, TCRdb called clonotypes with MiXCR, one entry per CDR3 protein. Here the sample spans 600,000 or so distinct CDR3 sequences, about 30% being singletons. The germline CDR1 and CDR2 sequences are SGHDT and YYEEEE. The CDR3 contains 16 residues. With V trimmed by 3 bases and J by 2 bases, 5 bases remained unmatched. This clonotype was sampled from a woman of 80 years or more in good health. V and J are TRBV5-6 and TRBJ1-4, with 9 bases identical to TRBD1. Sequences were obtained from blood. DNA for the CDR3: TGTGCCAGCAGCTCCGGGACAGGGACTACTAATGAAAAACTGTTTTTT. Residues: CASSSGTGTTNEKLFF.